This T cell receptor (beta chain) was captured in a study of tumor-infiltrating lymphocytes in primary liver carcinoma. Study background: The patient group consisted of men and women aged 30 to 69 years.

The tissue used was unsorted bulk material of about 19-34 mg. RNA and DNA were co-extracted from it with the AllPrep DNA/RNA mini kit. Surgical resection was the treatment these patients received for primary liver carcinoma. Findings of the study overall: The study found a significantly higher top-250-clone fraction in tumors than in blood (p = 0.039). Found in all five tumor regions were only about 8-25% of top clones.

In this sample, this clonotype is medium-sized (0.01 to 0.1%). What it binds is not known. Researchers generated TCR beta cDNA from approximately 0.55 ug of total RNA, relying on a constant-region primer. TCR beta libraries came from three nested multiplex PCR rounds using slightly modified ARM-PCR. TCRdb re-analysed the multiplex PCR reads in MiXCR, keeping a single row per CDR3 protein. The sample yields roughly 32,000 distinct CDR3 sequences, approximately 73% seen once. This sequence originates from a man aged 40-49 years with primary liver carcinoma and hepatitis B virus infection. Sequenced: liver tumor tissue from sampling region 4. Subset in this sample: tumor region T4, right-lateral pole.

CDR3 sequence reads: CASIEGNGNQPQHF. The CDR3 nucleotides read TGTGCCAGCATAGAGGGGAACGGCAATCAGCCCCAGCATTTT. The J gene is TRBJ1-5, the V gene TRBV6-6; D is possibly TRBD1 (5 bases). Germline V lookup: CDR1 MNHNY, CDR2 SVGAGI (reference sequence). CDR3 length equals 14 residues. The ends were cut back, 7 bases at V and 2 bases at J, with 12 bases in the middle.